The 28 T cell receptor beta chains listed next were all sequenced from one sample in a study of patients and donors after allogeneic stem cell transplantation. TCRdb reprocessed the RT-PCR reads with MiXCR, giving one entry per CDR3 protein. The sample has about 40,000 distinct CDR3 sequences, over 25% seen once. Sequenced material: blood, either unsorted or a sorted T cell fraction (not recorded which). The receptors were gathered from a human donor who was either an allogeneic HSCT recipient or a stem cell or donor lymphocyte infusion donor (not recorded which). It is not recorded whose cells these are; they may come from a transplant donor.

In its sample, this clonotype was seen many times. The chain employs TRBV20-1 and TRBJ1-5, with D unclear. V lost 1 base to trimming and J lost 0 bases, with 10 bases between them. The CDR3 contains 15 residues. Germline-derived CDR1 and CDR2 are DFQATT and SNEGSKA (reference sequence). The chain's CDR3 is CSARGSEYSNQPQHF. CDR3 nucleotide sequence: TGCAGTGCTAGAGGGTCCGAGTATAGCAATCAGCCCCAGCATTTT.

This chain uses TRBV7-6 with TRBJ1-5; D is unclear. This CDR3 has 13 residues. V was pared by 3 bases and J by 5 bases, with 8 bases between. CDR1 and CDR2 (germline): SGHVS, FNYEAQ. The CDR3 coding sequence is TGTGCCAGCAGCTTCCTCGACGATCAGCCCCAGCATTTT. It encodes CASSFLDDQPQHF.

This clonotype came up many times. This rearrangement joins TRBV6-1 to TRBJ1-2; unclear D gene. This CDR3 comprises 11 residues. CDR1 is MNHNS, CDR2 SASEGT, per germline. Trimming stripped 4 bases from V and 5 bases from J, with 5 bases between. The CDR3 is CASSGEYGYTF. The CDR3 nucleotides read TGTGCCAGCAGTGGGGAATATGGCTACACCTTC.

The chain links TRBV7-2 to TRBJ2-5, with TRBD2 as a possible D gene (5 bases). Trimming pared 5 bases from V and 3 bases from J, leaving 13 bases between. This CDR3 region has 14 residues. Looked up from germline, CDR1 is SGHTA and CDR2 is FQGNSA. The CDR3 loop is CASSQRTEKETQYF. Here the CDR3 DNA reads TGTGCCAGCAGCCAACGGACTGAAAAAGAGACCCAGTACTTC.

The chain couples TRBV5-1 to TRBJ2-3; tentative D call: TRBD2 (6 bases). CDR1 SGHRS and CDR2 YFSETQ come from the germline V gene. The CDR3 length is 16 residues. V was shortened by 0 bases and J by 5 bases, with 16 bases between the two germline ends. The CDR3 bases are TGCGCCAGCAGCTTGGTAACCCTAGCGAGAGGAGATACGCAGTATTTT. This sequence encodes CASSLVTLARGDTQYF.

This clonotype was observed a handful of times. The chain combines TRBV5-1 with TRBJ2-2, with 7 bases matching TRBD1. CDR3 size: 16 residues. V lost 2 bases and J lost 3; bases outside the gene matches: 7. The germline V gene encodes CDR1 SGHRS and CDR2 YFSETQ. CDR3 sequence: CASSLVQGSYTGELFF. As DNA, the CDR3 is TGCGCCAGCAGCTTAGTACAGGGGTCTTACACCGGGGAGCTGTTTTTT.

The chain is built from TRBV6-6 and TRBJ1-5; D ambiguous. V was clipped by 9 bases and J by 9 bases, with 18 bases between them. The CDR3 totals 13 residues. Germline assignment: CDR1 MNHNY and CDR2 SVGAGI (reference sequence). The CDR3 nucleotides are TGTGCCAGTGGCTGGGAGGTGCATCGGCCCCAGCATTTT. Protein: CASGWEVHRPQHF.

This clonotype showed up just a few times. The rearrangement links TRBV10-3 to TRBJ1-1, with TRBD1 identical over 9 bases. After removal of 5 bases from V and 6 bases from J, the junction contained 7 bases not matched to a gene. CDR1 ENHRY and CDR2 SYGVKD come from the germline V gene. The CDR3 totals 14 residues. This chain's CDR3 is CAISNRDREPEAFF. CDR3 DNA: TGTGCCATCAGTAACCGGGACAGGGAGCCTGAAGCTTTCTTT.

This clonotype was detected a few times. The chain recombines TRBV24-1 with TRBJ1-2, with 7 bases fitting TRBD1. Germline assignment: CDR1 KGHDR and CDR2 SFDVKD. With 4 bases clipped from V and 8 bases from J, the junction kept 15 bases outside the gene matches. There are 16 residues in the CDR3. CDR3 DNA: TGTGCCACCAGTGACCAAAGAGGCGACAGGGCCTCCGGCTACACCTTC. Protein product: CATSDQRGDRASGYTF.

The gene calls are TRBV12-3 or TRBV12-4 and TRBJ2-7, with TRBD1 matching 7 bases. The CDR3 spans 14 residues. The junction had 2 bases not matched to a gene; V was cut back by 1 base and J by 2 bases. CDR3 region: CASSLEGATYEQYF. The CDR3, as DNA: TGTGCCAGCAGTTTAGAGGGGGCAACCTACGAGCAGTACTTC.

This clonotype was counted between two and nine times. The CDR3 reads CASSLWGAPNYGYTF. The CDR3 DNA is TGTGCCAGCAGCTTATGGGGGGCGCCCAACTATGGCTACACCTTC. The chain recombines TRBV7-2 with TRBJ1-2; a weak D match, TRBD1 (6 bases). Germline V CDR1 and CDR2: SGHTA, FQGNSA. Trimming removed 2 bases from V and 2 bases from J, with 12 bases in between. The CDR3 is 15 residues long.

The rearrangement uses TRBV5-6 and TRBJ2-3; 12 bases agree with TRBD2. Germline values: CDR1 SGHDT, CDR2 YYEEEE. Trimming at V came to 4 bases and at J to 5 bases, leaving 8 bases not matched to a gene. This CDR3 spans 16 amino acids. The CDR3 DNA reads as TGTGCCAGCAGCGGGGGACTAGCGGGTAGAGGAGATACGCAGTATTTT. Protein product: CASSGGLAGRGDTQYF.

J is TRBJ1-6 and V is TRBV5-6; no definite D call. Germline CDR1 and CDR2: SGHDT and YYEEEE. There are 17 residues in the CDR3. V lost 0 bases to trimming and J lost 0 bases, with 10 bases between them. The CDR3 DNA reads as TGTGCCAGCAGCTTGGGAAGCCTAAGCTCCTATAATTCACCCCTCCACTTT. This codes for CASSLGSLSSYNSPLHF.

In its sample, this clonotype was seen a few times. The rearrangement uses TRBV12-3 or TRBV12-4 and TRBJ1-1, with D hard to call. The CDR3 is 13 residues long. V lost 3 bases, J lost 1 base, and 6 bases lay in between. The chain's CDR3 is CASSLRENTEAFF. As DNA, the CDR3 is TGTGCCAGCAGTTTGCGCGAGAACACTGAAGCTTTCTTT.

In this sample, this clonotype turned up a few times. The CDR3: CASSRGRGTGDNEQFF. Written as DNA, the CDR3 is TGTGCCAGCAGCCGCGGCCGAGGGACAGGGGACAATGAGCAGTTCTTC. This sequence joins TRBV4-2 and TRBJ2-1; 10 bases map to TRBD1. The germline V gene has CDR1 LGHNA and CDR2 YNFKEQ. Losses at the gene ends were 4 bases for V and 5 bases for J; bases not matched to a gene: 8. The CDR3 consists of 16 residues.

The rearrangement joins TRBV5-5 to TRBJ1-6; D is unclear. The CDR3 has 13 amino acids. V lost 4 bases, J lost 8 bases, and 10 bases lay in between. Germline CDR1 reads SGHKS; CDR2 reads YYEKEE (reference sequence). CDR3 amino acids: CASSAPSDSPLHF. The CDR3 DNA is TGTGCCAGCAGCGCACCCTCGGATTCACCCCTCCACTTT.

This sequence joins TRBV5-1 and TRBJ1-1; D gene uncertain. Germline V CDR1 and CDR2: SGHRS, YFSETQ. V lost 0 bases and J lost 11, with 11 bases in between. This CDR3 region has 12 residues. The CDR3 DNA is TGCGCCAGCAGCTTGGATGCCAGACGGGCTTTCTTT. This gives the protein CASSLDARRAFF. The whole variable domain, remainder taken from reference TRBV5-1 and TRBJ1-1, is KAGVTQTPRYLIKTRGQQVTLSCSPISGHRSVSWYQQTPGQGLQFLFEYFSETQRNKGNFPGRFSGRQFSNSRSEMNVSTLELGDSALYLCASSLDARRAFFGQGTRLTVV.

The genes are TRBV23-1 and TRBJ2-2; D is possibly TRBD2 (6 bases). TRBV23-1 falls under the ORF class, with uncertain function. This CDR3 has 17 amino acids. Trimming took off 3 bases at V and 0 bases at J, with 14 bases between the two ends. Here the CDR3 reads CASSQDRGFSNTGELFF. CDR3 in DNA: TGCGCCAGCAGTCAGGATCGGGGGTTTTCGAACACCGGGGAGCTGTTTTTT.

This clonotype came up many times. This chain joins TRBV5-1 and TRBJ1-3; 8 nucleotides agree with TRBD1. The CDR3 loop spans 15 amino acids. V was clipped by 4 bases and J by 0 bases; unmatched bases: 3. Looked up from germline, CDR1 is SGHRS and CDR2 is YFSETQ. The CDR3 nucleotides read TGCGCCAGCAGCCGGGACAGGCTCTCTGGAAACACCATATATTTT. Protein sequence: CASSRDRLSGNTIYF.

This clonotype appeared many times. The V and J genes are TRBV5-6 and TRBJ2-7; possible D gene TRBD1, 6 bases. The V and J ends lost 10 bases and 0 bases respectively, with 14 bases between them. Looked up from germline, CDR1 is SGHDT and CDR2 is YYEEEE. The CDR3 totals 13 residues. CDR3 sequence (DNA): TGTGCCGGCGGACAGATCGGCTCCTACGAGCAGTACTTC. The encoded protein is CAGGQIGSYEQYF.

Ten or more counts support this clonotype. The V gene is TRBV5-1, the J gene TRBJ1-1; the match to TRBD1 covers 7 bases. In germline, CDR1 is SGHRS, CDR2 YFSETQ. The CDR3 extends over 15 amino acids. The ends lost 3 bases at V and 4 bases at J; junction bases unmatched: 9. This CDR3 reads CASSYAGQRGTEAFF. The CDR3, as DNA: TGCGCCAGCAGCTACGCGGGACAGAGGGGCACTGAAGCTTTCTTT.

This clonotype was counted between two and nine times. This chain links TRBV25-1 with TRBJ1-1, with a possible D match to TRBD1 (5 bases). The germline CDR1 and CDR2 sequences are MGHDK and SYGVNS. This CDR3 region has 17 residues. The V end was cut by 6 bases, the J end by 2 bases, with 22 bases between. The CDR3 nucleotides read TGTGCCAGCAGGGGCGGAAGGGGACTTTGGTACAACACTGAAGCTTTCTTT. It translates to CASRGGRGLWYNTEAFF.

The CDR3 coding sequence is TGTGCCAGCAGCTTAGACACAGGGAGAGCAATTAACTATGGCTACACCTTC. It codes for CASSLDTGRAINYGYTF. The rearrangement joins TRBV7-9 to TRBJ1-2; D may be TRBD1 (6 bases). Deletions cut 1 base from V and 1 base from J, with 16 bases between. The germline V gene has CDR1 SEHNR and CDR2 FQNEAQ (reference sequence). The length of the CDR3 is 17 residues.

This sequence joins TRBV27 and TRBJ2-5; no definite D call. The germline V gene encodes CDR1 MNHEY and CDR2 SMNVEV (reference sequence). The CDR3 is 14 amino acids. V was pared by 8 bases and J by 5 bases, with 18 bases between. DNA for the CDR3: TGTGCCAGCGGTAGTTTAGGGCCCTGGGAGACCCAGTACTTC. Protein: CASGSLGPWETQYF.

The V call is TRBV4-2, the J call TRBJ2-5; D uncertain. The CDR3 length is 13 residues. Germline CDR1 and CDR2: LGHNA and YNFKEQ. V lost 1 base to trimming and J lost 3 bases, with 6 bases between them. CDR3 sequence (DNA): TGTGCCAGCAGCCAAGTAGAGAAAGAGACCCAGTACTTC. This gives the protein CASSQVEKETQYF.

This clonotype has at least ten counts. The rearrangement links TRBV20-1 to TRBJ1-5, with a possible D match to TRBD1 (5 bases). Germline V gene data show CDR1 as DFQATT and CDR2 as SNEGSKA (reference sequence). V was shortened by 6 bases and J by 6 bases, with 21 bases between the two germline ends. The CDR3 runs 15 residues. CDR3 protein: CSAGLKGALGQPQHF. CDR3 coding DNA: TGCAGTGCCGGGTTGAAAGGGGCGCTGGGTCAGCCCCAGCATTTT.

This clonotype occurred a few times. The gene calls are TRBV7-9 and TRBJ1-5, with TRBD1 matching over 9 bases. This CDR3 has 14 amino acids. Trimming at V came to 5 bases and at J to 7 bases, leaving 6 bases not matched to a gene. Germline V gene sequence: CDR1 SEHNR, CDR2 FQNEAQ (reference sequence). The CDR3 DNA reads TGTGCCAGCAGCGCCGGACAGGGGCTACAGCCCCAGCATTTT. Encoded protein: CASSAGQGLQPQHF.

This clonotype was seen only a few times. V is TRBV29-1 and J is TRBJ2-1; D not certain. Per the germline V gene, CDR1 is SQVTM and CDR2 is ANQGSEA. This CDR3 spans 12 amino acids. Trimming cost V 2 bases and J 4 bases, with 6 bases left between them. CDR3 region: CSVEPDYNEQFF. CDR3 DNA: TGCAGCGTTGAACCAGATTACAATGAGCAGTTCTTC.